This T cell receptor beta chain stems from a study of patients and donors after allogeneic stem cell transplantation. This clonotype occurred a few times. V was cut by 4 bases and J by 5 bases, with 12 bases left in between. Germline V gene lookup returns CDR1 SGDLS and CDR2 YYNGEE. The CDR3 has 13 amino acids. Each CDR3 protein gets one entry after TCRdb re-called the RT-PCR reads with MiXCR. This table holds about 150,000 distinct CDR3 sequences, approximately 24% found once. The specimen sequenced was blood, either unsorted or a sorted T cell fraction (not recorded which). The chain has TRBV9 and TRBJ2-5; unclear D gene. This sequence originates from a human donor who was either an allogeneic HSCT recipient or a stem cell or donor lymphocyte infusion donor (not recorded which). It is not recorded whose cells these are; they may come from a transplant donor. The CDR3 DNA sequence: TGTGCCAGCAGCTCGGTAGCATCCGAGACCCAGTACTTC. Amino acids: CASSSVASETQYF.